Listed here is a single T cell receptor beta chain. The antigen is not known. The CDR3 contains 12 residues. Trimming removed 8 bases at V and 4 bases at J, with 10 bases between. Germline assignment: CDR1 MDHEN and CDR2 SYDVKM. The data were produced by immunoSEQ multiplex PCR, yet TCRdb's version contains in-frame clones alone and is incomplete. The data hold approximately 420,000 clones, with less than 90% observed a single time. This specimen belongs to a study of Ad26.COV2.S vaccination and SARS-CoV-2 variants. Study-wide context: Participants got Ad26.COV2.S intramuscularly, once or twice 56 days apart. The study, taken as a whole, reports: Placebo recipients trailed vaccine recipients in spike-specific TCR breadth. Estimates derived from TCR breadth and depth analyses may have underestimated total T cell responses.

Treatment meaning: roughly 18 received Ad26.COV2.S at low or high dose, single or two shots; 5 received placebo; per-sample allocation not given. Collection of the samples took place on day 63 after the first injection of vaccine or placebo. Sequenced material: peripheral blood, taken in a trial of Ad26.COV2.S vaccine versus placebo. The gene calls are TRBV28 and TRBJ2-3; D unresolved. The TCR was taken from a person between 18 and 60 years old who received the Ad26.COV2.S COVID-19 vaccine or a placebo. The CDR3 region is CASGLQSDTQYF. CDR3 DNA: TGTGCCAGCGGTCTTCAATCAGATACGCAGTATTTT.